A single sample gave rise to the 10 T cell receptor beta chains below, sequenced in a study of T-cell memory formation after mild COVID-19 (dated by TCRdb to the early 2020s). Preparation of the library involved 5' RACE. For sequencing, an Illumina NovaSeq 6000 was employed. The public reads were reanalyzed by TCRdb: fastp trimming at Q25, MiXCR alignment, in-frame beta chains only. A single entry per CDR3 protein holds the most common genes and DNA from its merged rows. This sample comprises just over 350,000 distinct CDR3 sequences, around 15% of them detected only once. The ten largest make up about 22% of the sample. The sequencing input was PBMCs or a T cell subset sorted from them (not recorded which). Every receptor here comes from a man between 18 and 29 years old who had mild COVID-19 (a few samples of this study predate the infection). The sample titles of this study are shuffled in the database, so cell type and time point are left out; the donor was told from shared clones.

This clonotype was found a few times. The chain carries TRBV7-2 and TRBJ2-2; D not resolved. Between the trimmed V and J ends, which lost 5 bases and 1 base, there was a span of 8 bases. Germline lookup yields CDR1 SGHTA and CDR2 FQGNSA. This CDR3 contains 14 residues. The CDR3 nucleotides read TGTGCCAGCAGCAGGCAGGTGAACACCGGGGAGCTGTTTTTT. Its translation: CASSRQVNTGELFF.

This clonotype came up a few times. This sequence joins TRBV5-1 and TRBJ2-5; possible D gene TRBD1, 5 bases. Germline-derived CDR1 and CDR2 are SGHRS and YFSETQ. The CDR3 runs to 16 residues. Trimming removed 0 bases at V and 2 bases at J, with 14 bases between. CDR3 sequence reads: CASSLGEGAGQETQYF. In DNA, the CDR3 is TGCGCCAGCAGCTTGGGGGAAGGGGCTGGGCAAGAGACCCAGTACTTC.

This chain links TRBV5-1 with TRBJ2-1; 8 nucleotides agree with TRBD2. V lost 2 bases and J lost 4; bases outside the gene matches: 5. CDR1 SGHRS and CDR2 YFSETQ come from the germline V gene. This CDR3 spans 15 amino acids. The CDR3 protein is CASSFTGGQYNEQFF. The CDR3 nucleotides read TGCGCCAGCAGCTTCACGGGGGGGCAATACAATGAGCAGTTCTTC.

This clonotype has only a few counts. The V call is TRBV13, the J call TRBJ2-2; possible D gene TRBD1, 6 bases. Trimming removed 6 bases at V and 6 bases at J, with 14 bases between. Germline assignment: CDR1 PRHDT and CDR2 FYEKMQ (reference sequence). The CDR3 is made up of 14 amino acids. CDR3 residues: CASRRQSGAGELFF. CDR3 DNA sequence: TGTGCCAGCAGAAGACAATCAGGGGCCGGGGAGCTGTTTTTT.

The rearrangement uses TRBV7-9 and TRBJ1-3; D is ambiguous. Germline-derived CDR1 and CDR2 are SEHNR and FQNEAQ (reference sequence). This CDR3 region has 13 residues. V lost 3 bases and J lost 5, with 8 bases in between. CDR3 region: CASSLGTRNTIYF. In DNA form, the CDR3 reads TGTGCCAGCAGCTTGGGAACTAGAAACACCATATATTTT.

V usage is TRBV20-1 and J usage is TRBJ2-1; D uncertain. This CDR3 region has 13 residues. The V gene lost 3 bases and the J gene lost 3 bases, with 9 bases spanning the gap. Germline loops: CDR1 DFQATT, CDR2 SNEGSKA (reference sequence). CDR3 region: CSASSQIYNEQFF. Written as DNA, the CDR3 is TGCAGTGCTAGTTCTCAGATCTACAATGAGCAGTTCTTC.

The chain recombines TRBV4-3 with TRBJ2-3, with 8 bases fitting TRBD2. Germline CDR1 LGHNA, CDR2 YSLEER. This CDR3 has 16 residues. With 4 bases clipped from V and 4 bases from J, the junction kept 10 bases outside the gene matches. As DNA, the CDR3 is TGCGCCAGCAGCCCAGTAGCGGGACGGGGAGCAGATACGCAGTATTTT. It yields the protein CASSPVAGRGADTQYF.

This clonotype occurred a few times. This chain joins TRBV7-9 and TRBJ2-7; the D gene is possibly TRBD1 (5 bases). The CDR3 sequence is 14 residues long. Germline CDR1 SEHNR, CDR2 FQNEAQ (reference sequence). Trimming stripped 4 bases from V and 6 bases from J, with 16 bases between. CDR3 region: CASSSEMTVGEQYF. As DNA, the CDR3 is TGTGCCAGCAGCTCGGAGATGACAGTGGGCGAGCAGTACTTC.

This clonotype was observed a few times. This chain connects TRBV7-9 to TRBJ2-7, with TRBD1 identical over 7 bases. Germline-derived CDR1 and CDR2 are SEHNR and FQNEAQ (reference sequence). The ends lost 7 bases at V and 2 bases at J; junction bases unmatched: 11. The CDR3 is 15 residues long. DNA for the CDR3: TGTGCCAGCACCCTAGACAGGGATAGTCCCTACGAGCAGTACGTC. Protein: CASTLDRDSPYEQYV.

This chain uses TRBV7-8 with TRBJ2-3; 15 bases agree with TRBD2. Trimming took 4 bases from V and 2 from J; bases not matched to a gene: 4. There are 17 residues in the CDR3. Germline lookup yields CDR1 SGHVS and CDR2 FQNEAQ. The CDR3 DNA follows: TGTGCCAGCAGCTCTGGGACTAGCGGGGGGCTCACAGATACGCAGTATTTT. It specifies CASSSGTSGGLTDTQYF.